This T cell receptor (beta chain) derives from a study of cytomegalovirus exposure and HLA in healthy donors. Points from the study as a whole: There were some public TCRs occurring in many donors, but most TCR sequences were rare.

Donors were ostensibly healthy at sampling, although undocumented immune exposures were probable. PCR involved 60 Vbeta and 13 Jbeta primers. TCRdb's table, derived via immunoSEQ multiplex PCR, lists solely in-frame clones and lacks some. The table has some 100,000 clones, approximately 70% seen once; the top ten hold under 6.5%. This CDR3 is built from 16 residues. V lost 3 bases and J 2 bases, leaving 14 bases between the germline ends. CDR1 and CDR2 (germline): SGHRS, YFSETQ. With regard to this clone: Its antigen is currently unknown.

The chain is built from TRBV5-1 and TRBJ1-4; weak D call: TRBD1 (5 bases). The clonotype was recovered from a woman aged 70-85 years in good health and CMV-seropositive. The sequenced sample consisted of PBMCs. The CDR3 sequence: CASSWGDGATNEKLFF. The CDR3 coding sequence is TGCGCCAGCAGCTGGGGGGACGGAGCTACTAATGAAAAACTGTTTTTT.